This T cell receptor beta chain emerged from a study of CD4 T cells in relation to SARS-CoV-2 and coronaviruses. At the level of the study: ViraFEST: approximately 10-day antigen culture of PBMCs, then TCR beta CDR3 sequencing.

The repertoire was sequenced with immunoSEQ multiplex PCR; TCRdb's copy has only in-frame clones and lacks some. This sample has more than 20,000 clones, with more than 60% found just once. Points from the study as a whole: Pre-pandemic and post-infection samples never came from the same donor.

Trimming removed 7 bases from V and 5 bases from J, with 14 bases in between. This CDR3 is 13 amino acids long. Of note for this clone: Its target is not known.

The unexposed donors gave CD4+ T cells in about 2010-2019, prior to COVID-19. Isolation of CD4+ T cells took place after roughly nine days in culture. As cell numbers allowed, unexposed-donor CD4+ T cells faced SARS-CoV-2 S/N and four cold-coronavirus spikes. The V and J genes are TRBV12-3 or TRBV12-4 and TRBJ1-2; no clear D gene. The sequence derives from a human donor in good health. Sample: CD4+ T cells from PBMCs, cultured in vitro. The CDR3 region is CASTWEETYGYTF. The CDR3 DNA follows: TGTGCCAGCACGTGGGAGGAAACTTATGGCTACACCTTC.